The T cell receptor beta chain described here comes from a study of cytomegalovirus exposure and HLA in healthy donors. The assay was immunoSEQ multiplex PCR, and TCRdb's table has in-frame clones only and misses some. This table has 100,000 or so clones, 85% appearing once. Trimming removed 1 base from V and 0 bases from J, with 4 bases in between. This CDR3 has 13 residues. Germline V gives CDR1 SEHNR, CDR2 FQNEAQ (reference sequence). Material: PBMCs. The TCR comes from a man between 18 and 29 years old in good health and CMV-seropositive. The gene calls are TRBV7-9 and TRBJ2-7; no definite D call. The CDR3 reads CASSLDSSYEQYF. Here the CDR3 DNA reads TGTGCCAGCAGCTTAGACAGCTCCTACGAGCAGTACTTC.